Below are 9 T cell receptor beta chains sequenced from a single sample in a study of PD-L1 blockade in urothelial cancer. Described time point: pretreatment peripheral blood. Libraries were prepared by immunoSEQ multiplex PCR; TCRdb keeps only in-frame clonotypes and omits some of them. The sample holds about 47,000 clones, 80% to 85% seen once. The starting material was PBMCs, obtained around atezolizumab (anti-PD-L1) treatment. These receptors were taken from a man aged 50 to 59 with urothelial cancer.

V is TRBV29-1 and J is TRBJ1-1; TRBD1 might be the D (6 bases). CDR3 length: 14 amino acids. In germline, CDR1 is SQVTM, CDR2 ANQGSEA. Trimming shortened V by 8 bases and J by 5 bases, and 21 bases separated the two germline ends. This chain's CDR3 is CSPKQGMDGTEAFF. The CDR3 DNA sequence: TGCAGCCCCAAACAGGGTATGGATGGGACTGAAGCTTTCTTT.

The rearrangement joins TRBV28 to TRBJ2-4, with 8 bases aligning to TRBD2. Germline CDR1 and CDR2: MDHEN and SYDVKM. After removal of 2 bases from V and 6 bases from J, the junction contained 3 bases not matched to a gene. The CDR3 runs 14 residues. CDR3 nucleotides: TGTGCCAGCAGTTTAGGGACTAGACGAAACATTCAGTACTTC. Translating gives CASSLGTRRNIQYF.

The chain has TRBV27 and TRBJ2-1; 7 bases are a match to TRBD1. Per the germline V gene, CDR1 is MNHEY and CDR2 is SMNVEV (reference sequence). After removal of 4 bases from V and 9 bases from J, the junction contained 27 bases not matched to a gene. This CDR3 is built from 20 residues. The DNA of the CDR3 is TGTGCCAGCAGTTCCTCTCTACCCCGGGACAGACAAAGGGCTCGAAGTGAGCAGTTCTTC. Amino acid sequence: CASSSSLPRDRQRARSEQFF.

The rearrangement joins TRBV10-3 to TRBJ2-3; perhaps TRBD2 as D (7 bases). The ends were cut back, 6 bases at V and 3 bases at J, with 16 bases in the middle. This CDR3 comprises 15 residues. The germline V gene encodes CDR1 ENHRY and CDR2 SYGVKD. The CDR3: CAISQGTTLTDTQYF. The CDR3 region has the DNA TGTGCCATCAGCCAGGGGACTACACTTACAGATACGCAGTATTTT.

The chain is built from TRBV28 and TRBJ1-4, with a tentative D call TRBD1 (5 bases). With 3 bases removed from V and 4 bases from J, the gap between germline ends came to 9 bases. In germline, CDR1 is MDHEN, CDR2 SYDVKM. The CDR3 is 14 residues long. This chain's CDR3 is CASSLGGVNEKLFF. Written as DNA, the CDR3 is TGTGCCAGCAGTTTGGGAGGGGTTAATGAAAAACTGTTTTTT.

The gene calls are TRBV29-1 and TRBJ2-2, with D tentatively TRBD2 (6 bases). The germline V gene has CDR1 SQVTM and CDR2 ANQGSEA. V gave up 6 bases and J gave up 5 bases, with 16 bases separating them. This CDR3 region has 14 residues. CDR3 DNA: TGCAGCGTGGCCCTAGGGGCGGGGACCGGGGAGCTGTTTTTT. Encoded protein: CSVALGAGTGELFF.

The V and J genes are TRBV14 and TRBJ1-1, with TRBD1 matching over 7 bases. This CDR3 contains 13 residues. The trim removed 5 bases at V and 4 bases at J, leaving 4 bases unmatched. The germline gives CDR1 SGHDN, CDR2 FVKESK. The CDR3 sequence: CASSYRGGTEAFF. Written as DNA, the CDR3 is TGTGCCAGCAGCTACAGGGGTGGCACTGAAGCTTTCTTT.

This clone is medium-sized (0.01 to 0.1%) in the sample. Different DNA sequences within this sample yield the same CDR3. V and J are TRBV28 and TRBJ1-6; unclear D gene. The V end lost 7 bases, the J end lost 7 bases, and 11 bases lay between the germline ends. CDR1 and CDR2 (germline): MDHEN, SYDVKM. The CDR3 runs 13 residues. CDR3 bases: TGTGCCAGCACCCTCTCGGGGAATTCACCCCTCCACTTT. This encodes CASTLSGNSPLHF.

This sequence joins TRBV5-8 and TRBJ2-7, with 7 bases that match TRBD2. This CDR3 spans 14 amino acids. Per the germline V gene, CDR1 is SGHTS and CDR2 is YDEGEE. J gave up 0 bases and V 5 bases, and 5 bases lay outside the gene matches. CDR3 in DNA: TGTGCCAGCAGTCGAGCGGGGTTCTCCTACGAGCAGTACGTC. Its translation: CASSRAGFSYEQYV.